This T cell receptor (beta chain) is drawn from a study of regulatory T cells in long-lasting Graves disease. This sample's time point: newly diagnosed GD, antithyroid drugs for less than 3 months. Making the TCR library involved RNA that had been extracted from PBMCs. For this clonotype: This clone may be a read error of a much larger clone one base away.

CDR3 size: 14 residues. Germline V lookup: CDR1 MNHEY, CDR2 SVGEGT. The V gene lost 2 bases and the J gene lost 10 bases, with 15 bases spanning the gap. To make TCR beta libraries, researchers used iRepertoire HTBI primers and Arm-PCR of CDR3 regions. One entry per CDR3 protein, called by TCRdb with MiXCR from the multiplex PCR reads. The table has 560,000 or so distinct CDR3 sequences, about 15% seen once. This same sample was also part of a study on T cells in Graves' hyperthyroidism and ophthalmopathy. As reported in that work: Pregnant or lactating patients were excluded, as were those with uncontrolled infection or other autoimmune disease. Among clonotypes expanded in thyroid above 0.001, most were also found in blood.

The sequence was collected from a man aged 18 to 30 with Graves disease. The chain carries TRBV6-2 or TRBV6-3 and TRBJ2-1; tentatively, D is TRBD1 (6 bases). The sequencing here drew on peripheral blood mononuclear cells (PBMCs), taken at new diagnosis, from a patient treated with antithyroid drugs. As DNA, the CDR3 is TGTGCCAGCAGTTACGGACAGTCCACCTACGAGCAGTTCTTC. Residues: CASSYGQSTYEQFF.